A single sample gave rise to the 15 T cell receptor beta chains below, sequenced in a study of immune cell composition in non-small cell lung cancer. The normal lung sample lay at least 3 cm, and maximally far, from the tumour. Method: immunoSEQ multiplex PCR; TCRdb's copy keeps in-frame clones and lacks some. The sample shows over 15,000 clones, around four fifths of them seen only once. These same data were also listed under a study on CD4 T cells in lung cancer.

Material: non-adjacent lung tissue. These receptors were obtained from a human donor with non-small cell lung cancer.

This chain links TRBV4-3 with TRBJ2-1; either TRBD1 or TRBD2 may supply D (5 bases each). CDR1 and CDR2 (germline): LGHNA, YSLEER. V lost 0 bases and J 8 bases, leaving 14 bases between the germline ends. The CDR3 runs 15 residues. The CDR3 nucleotides read TGCGCCAGCAGCCAAGAAACGGGGACGCGCCATGAGCAGTTCTTC. Protein product: CASSQETGTRHEQFF.

V and J are TRBV4-3 and TRBJ1-2; D might be TRBD1 (6 bases). The germline CDR1 and CDR2 sequences are LGHNA and YSLEER. The CDR3 contains 15 residues. Deletions cut 3 bases from V and 4 bases from J, with 15 bases between. Here the CDR3 DNA reads TGCGCCAGCAGCCACCAGGGGAGGGGAGTCTATGGCTACACCTTC. It translates to CASSHQGRGVYGYTF.

V is TRBV7-2 and J is TRBJ1-1, with D unresolved. The germline V gene has CDR1 SGHTA and CDR2 FQGNSA. Trimming cost V 4 bases and J 0 bases, with 6 bases left between them. This CDR3 is built from 13 residues. CDR3 sequence reads: CASSYGLNTEAFF. CDR3 nucleotide sequence: TGTGCCAGCAGCTATGGACTGAACACTGAAGCTTTCTTT. Filled out from reference TRBV7-2 and TRBJ1-1, the complete variable domain reads GAGVSQSPSNKVTEKGKDVELRCDPISGHTALYWYRQSLGQGLEFLIYFQGNSAPDKSGLPSDRFSAERTGGSVSTLTIQRTQQEDSAVYLCASSYGLNTEAFFGQGTRLTVV.

V is TRBV19 and J is TRBJ2-2, with a weak D call TRBD1 (6 bases). The CDR3 is 15 residues long. The V gene lost 3 bases and the J gene lost 12 bases, with 20 bases spanning the gap. Germline V gene sequence: CDR1 LNHDA, CDR2 SQIVND (reference sequence). Here the CDR3 reads CASSIEGQLGEKLFF. The CDR3 DNA reads as TGTGCCAGTAGTATCGAAGGACAGTTAGGCGAGAAGCTGTTTTTT.

This clone counts as medium-sized. The chain carries TRBV27 and TRBJ1-3; perhaps TRBD1 as D (6 bases). V gave up 11 bases and J gave up 7 bases, with 15 bases separating them. The CDR3 is made up of 12 amino acids. Germline values: CDR1 MNHEY, CDR2 SMNVEV (reference sequence). CDR3 bases: TGTGCCCGGGGGGGGGCAGGGAACACCATATATTTT. Translation: CARGGAGNTIYF.

In DNA form, the CDR3 reads TGTGCCAGCAGCTCTGACGTCGGGAGATCACCCCTCCACTTT. Translating gives CASSSDVGRSPLHF. J is TRBJ1-6 and V is TRBV5-6; D gene ambiguous. CDR1 is SGHDT, CDR2 YYEEEE, per germline. The CDR3 has 14 residues. The V and J ends lost 3 bases and 10 bases respectively, with 14 bases between them.

The chain employs TRBV2 and TRBJ2-1; TRBD2 aligns across 7 bases. Germline V gene data show CDR1 as SNHLY and CDR2 as FYNNEI. Germline trimming cut 2 bases from V and 9 bases from J; bases unmatched to any gene: 10. The CDR3 runs to 15 residues. The CDR3: CASSEKASGVGEQFF. The CDR3 DNA follows: TGTGCCAGCAGTGAAAAGGCTAGCGGTGTGGGTGAGCAGTTCTTC.

The rearrangement joins TRBV27 to TRBJ1-5; maybe TRBD1 (6 bases). The CDR3 sequence is 13 residues long. The V end was cut by 4 bases, the J end by 5 bases, with 9 bases between. CDR1 and CDR2 from the germline V gene are MNHEY and SMNVEV (reference sequence). CDR3 residues: CASSWTDDQPQHF. Here the CDR3 DNA reads TGTGCCAGCAGTTGGACAGATGATCAGCCCCAGCATTTT.

V is TRBV5-6 and J is TRBJ2-5, with D perhaps matching TRBD1 (5 bases). The end of the DNA aligns better with TRBJ2-7, so the J call may be wrong. The germline CDR1 and CDR2 sequences are SGHDT and YYEEEE. CDR3 length equals 14 residues. For the CDR3, the DNA is TGTGCCAGCAGCTTGGATGCAGGGTCCGACGAGCAGTACTTC. It is translated as CASSLDAGSDEQYF.

This sequence joins TRBV7-3 and TRBJ2-3; D not resolved. CDR1 and CDR2 (germline): SGHTA, FQGTGA. Trimming pared 0 bases from V and 4 bases from J, leaving 5 bases between. The CDR3 is made up of 13 amino acids. As DNA, the CDR3 is TGTGCCAGCAGCTTAACGTACCCAGATACGCAGTATTTT. Protein product: CASSLTYPDTQYF.

This sequence joins TRBV7-2 and TRBJ2-7, with D unresolved. Germline CDR1 reads SGHTA; CDR2 reads FQGNSA. V gave up 0 bases and J gave up 3 bases, with 15 bases separating them. The CDR3 has 16 residues. The CDR3 coding sequence is TGTGCCAGCAGCTTAGCCAGCAAGCCAGCCAACTACGAGCAGTACTTC. This codes for CASSLASKPANYEQYF.

The chain couples TRBV6-5 to TRBJ1-2; a possible D gene is TRBD1 (5 bases). Germline CDR1 reads MNHEY; CDR2 reads SVGAGI. V was shortened by 2 bases and J by 8 bases, with 9 bases between the two germline ends. The CDR3 has 12 amino acids. The CDR3 DNA sequence: TGTGCCAGCAGTTACGGGGGGGAAGGCTACACCTTC. It is translated as CASSYGGEGYTF.

The rearrangement joins TRBV11-3 to TRBJ1-1; 9 bases are shared with TRBD1. Germline V gene data show CDR1 as SGHNT and CDR2 as YENEEA. Losses at the gene ends were 0 bases for V and 5 bases for J; bases not matched to a gene: 7. The CDR3 covers 16 residues. CDR3 protein: CASSLDGDRAVTEAFF. The CDR3 nucleotides read TGTGCCAGCAGCTTAGACGGGGACAGGGCGGTGACTGAAGCTTTCTTT.

The chain couples TRBV29-1 to TRBJ2-5; D gene unclear. The J call is doubtful: the DNA matches TRBJ2-7 better. Germline CDR1 SQVTM, CDR2 ANQGSEA. This CDR3 region has 15 residues. The CDR3, as DNA: TGCAGCGTTGAAGGGGGTCGCGGTTCGCTCTACGAGCAGTACTTC. Translated: CSVEGGRGSLYEQYF.

V usage is TRBV6-1 and J usage is TRBJ2-1; 8 nucleotides match TRBD2. With V trimmed by 7 bases and J by 8 bases, 7 bases remained unmatched. The CDR3 totals 13 residues. Germline-derived CDR1 and CDR2 are MNHNS and SASEGT. This CDR3 reads CASIGGANDEQFF. CDR3 coding DNA: TGTGCCAGCATCGGGGGGGCGAATGATGAGCAGTTCTTC.